This T cell receptor (beta chain) was profiled in a study of blood T cell repertoires in COVID-19. This clone was observed a few times. Generated by immunoSEQ multiplex PCR, the TCRdb table keeps only in-frame clones and is missing some. This sample has 75,000 to 95,000 clones, with approximately 74% found just once. Germline V CDR1 and CDR2: LGHDT, YNNKEL (reference sequence). This CDR3 region has 12 residues. V lost 1 base, J lost 3 bases, and 3 bases lay in between. This rearrangement joins TRBV3-1 (or the pseudogene TRBV3-2) to TRBJ1-1; D gene uncertain. The receptor comes from a man between 65 and 85 years old with COVID-19, enrolled during active disease. The sequencing input was peripheral blood. The CDR3 sequence is CASSQAYTEAFF. CDR3 nucleotide sequence: TGTGCCAGCAGCCAAGCTTACACTGAAGCTTTCTTT.